This TCR beta chain was documented in a study of blood T cell repertoires in COVID-19. Study context: Specimens from acute and convalescent COVID-19 originated in the United States, Italy and Spain. From T cells, B-cell-depleted T cells, or PBMCs came the material, which was cDNA or gDNA.

Original data processing: How many nucleated cells were present was estimated from reference gene primer amplification. This table comes from immunoSEQ multiplex PCR, and its TCRdb copy is limited to in-frame clones, with some not included. V and J calls and clone size are those listed in that table; D and trimming were worked out from the DNA. This sample has fewer than 250,000 clones, with roughly 85% found just once. This CDR3 spans 15 amino acids. J lost 2 bases, V lost 0 bases, and 3 bases had no gene match. Germline V gene data show CDR1 as MNHEY and CDR2 as SVGAGI. The sample was peripheral blood. This clonotype was obtained from a man aged 35-49 years with acute or convalescent COVID-19. The chain combines TRBV6-5 with TRBJ2-7; 8 bases align to TRBD1. The CDR3 coding sequence is TGTGCCAGCAGTTACTCGACAGGGGAGCCCTACGAGCAGTACTTC. Its translation: CASSYSTGEPYEQYF.